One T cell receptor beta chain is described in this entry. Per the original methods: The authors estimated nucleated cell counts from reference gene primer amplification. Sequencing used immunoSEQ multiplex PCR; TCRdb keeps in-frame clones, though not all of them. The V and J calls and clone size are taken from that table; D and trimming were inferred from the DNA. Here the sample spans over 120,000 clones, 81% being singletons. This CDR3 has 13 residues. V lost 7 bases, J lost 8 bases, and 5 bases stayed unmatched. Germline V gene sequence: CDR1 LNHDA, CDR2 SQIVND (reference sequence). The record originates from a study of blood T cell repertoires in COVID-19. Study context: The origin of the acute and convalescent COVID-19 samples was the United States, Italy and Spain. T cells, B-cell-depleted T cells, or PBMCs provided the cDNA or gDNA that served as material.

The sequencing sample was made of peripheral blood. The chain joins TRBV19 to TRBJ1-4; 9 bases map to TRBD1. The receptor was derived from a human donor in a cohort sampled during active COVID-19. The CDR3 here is CASNDRGEEKLFF. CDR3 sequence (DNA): TGTGCCAGTAATGACAGGGGGGAAGAAAAACTGTTTTTT. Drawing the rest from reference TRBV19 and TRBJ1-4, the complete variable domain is DGGITQSPKYLFRKEGQNVTLSCEQNLNHDAMYWYRQDPGQGLRLIYYSQIVNDFQKGDIAEGYSVSREKKESFPLTVTSAQKNPTAFYLCASNDRGEEKLFFGSGTQLSVL.